These 5 T cell receptor beta chains came from one sample sequenced in a study of blood T cell repertoires in COVID-19. Profiled with immunoSEQ multiplex PCR; TCRdb holds only in-frame clones, not every one. The sample contains about 20,000 clones, about 88% of which appear only once. The sequencing input was peripheral blood. These receptors were taken from a human donor in a cohort sampled during active COVID-19.

V and J are TRBV11-2 and TRBJ2-1, with 8 bases matching TRBD2. With V trimmed by 1 base and J by 9 bases, 8 bases remained unmatched. Germline CDR1 SGHAT, CDR2 FQNNGV. The CDR3 is 15 residues long. The CDR3 coding sequence is TGTGCCAGCAGCTTAGCCGGGACTAGTCACGGTGAGCAGTTCTTC. This gives the protein CASSLAGTSHGEQFF. The whole variable domain, remainder taken from reference TRBV11-2 and TRBJ2-1, is EAGVAQSPRYKIIEKRQSVAFWCNPISGHATLYWYQQILGQGPKLLIQFQNNGVVDDSQLPKDRFSAERLKGVDSTLKIQPAKLEDSAVYLCASSLAGTSHGEQFFGPGTRLTVL.

The rearrangement uses TRBV7-6 and TRBJ2-3, with D perhaps TRBD1 (6 bases). Germline V gene data show CDR1 as SGHVS and CDR2 as FNYEAQ. V was trimmed by 0 bases and J by 2 bases, leaving 12 bases between them. The CDR3 has 16 residues. In nucleotides, the CDR3 is TGTGCCAGCAGCTTAGCACAGGGCCCTTACACAGATACGCAGTATTTT. Its protein product is CASSLAQGPYTDTQYF.

J is TRBJ1-2 and V is TRBV27; no definite D call. Trimming removed 4 bases from V and 2 bases from J, with 29 bases in between. CDR3 length: 20 residues. Germline assignment: CDR1 MNHEY and CDR2 SMNVEV (reference sequence). CDR3 protein: CASSSLLLSSPLSANYGYTF. The CDR3 DNA sequence: TGTGCCAGCAGTTCCCTACTATTGAGCTCCCCACTTTCTGCGAACTATGGCTACACCTTC.

This clone has a single count. The chain employs TRBV3-1 (or the pseudogene TRBV3-2) and TRBJ2-7; 13 bases align to TRBD2. This CDR3 region has 16 residues. CDR1 LGHDT and CDR2 YNNKEL come from the germline V gene (reference sequence). J lost 2 bases, V lost 3 bases, and 4 bases had no gene match. In nucleotides, the CDR3 is TGTGCCAGCAGCCAGACCGGGACTAGCGGGACCTACGAGCAGTACTTC. Protein sequence: CASSQTGTSGTYEQYF.

This chain connects TRBV27 to TRBJ2-7; TRBD2 matches 10 bases. In germline, CDR1 is MNHEY, CDR2 SMNVEV (reference sequence). Trimming cost V 4 bases and J 10 bases; bases outside gene matches: 16. The CDR3 loop spans 16 amino acids. The CDR3 DNA sequence: TGTGCCAGCAGTTCCCATTCAGCGGGAGGGGGATTGGAACAGTACTTC. It specifies CASSSHSAGGGLEQYF.